Listed below are T cell receptor beta chains from one sample, sequenced in a study of lymphopenia after photon versus proton radiotherapy. Profiling relied on immunoSEQ multiplex PCR, and the TCRdb table lists in-frame clones only, not all of them. The sample has under 75,000 clones, 85% to 95% seen once. The starting material was peripheral blood, obtained from a patient treated with photon-based radiotherapy. These receptors all stem from a woman aged 40 to 50 with cholangiocarcinoma. Both conserved end residues are part of each CDR3. A D gene is named only where the DNA matches it firmly. A row's size may be missing; if present it is once, few, many or a size class.

>few|.|TRBV14|TRBJ1-1
CASGMNTEAFF
TGTGCCAGTGGGATGAACACTGAAGCTTTCTTT
>.|.|TRBV11-2|TRBJ2-7
CASSLVGGAEQYF
TGTGCCAGCAGCTTAGTGGGGGGGGCCGAGCAGTACTTC
>.|.|TRBV29-1|TRBJ2-1
CSVASPPGNEQFF
TGCAGCGTTGCTAGTCCCCCTGGGAATGAGCAGTTCTTC
>.|.|TRBV6-5|TRBJ2-1
CASRRGDEQFF
TGTGCCAGCAGGAGAGGCGATGAGCAGTTCTTC
>.|TRBD1|TRBV11-2|TRBJ2-7
CASSSWDSSYEQYF
TGTGCCAGCAGCTCCTGGGACAGCTCCTACGAGCAGTACTTC
>.|.|TRBV28|TRBJ1-1
CASSLKGVFPYTEAFF
TGTGCCAGCAGTTTAAAAGGGGTATTCCCTTACACTGAAGCTTTCTTT
>.|.|TRBV9|TRBJ1-2
CASTNGVTGYTF
TGTGCCAGCACCAACGGAGTAACGGGCTACACCTTC
>.|.|TRBV29-1|TRBJ2-1
CSVEWGREQFF
TGCAGCGTTGAATGGGGGAGGGAGCAGTTCTTC
>.|TRBD1|TRBV2|TRBJ1-1
CASPGGGQINTEAFF
TGTGCCAGCCCAGGAGGGGGACAGATTAACACTGAAGCTTTCTTT
>.|.|TRBV30|TRBJ1-2
CAWSGGSYGYTF
TGTGCCTGGAGTGGGGGGTCCTATGGCTACACCTTC
>.|TRBD1|TRBV7-9|TRBJ1-2
CASSQSGGVGYTF
TGTGCCAGCAGCCAGTCAGGGGGCGTTGGCTACACCTTC